A selection of T cell receptor beta chains follows, all from one sample in a study of T cell repertoires in cytomegalovirus infection. TCRdb itself ran the reads through MiXCR, one entry per CDR3 protein. The data contain hundreds of thousands of distinct CDR3 sequences, roughly a quarter of them singletons. Sequencing input: CD8+ T cells from PBMCs. The receptors shown here come from a human donor in good health (CMV status not recorded). Some clones in this sample may be carry-over from other donors' samples. CDR3s include the opening cysteine and the closing phenylalanine or tryptophan. A D gene is named only where the DNA matches it firmly. Clone size is not always given. Where it is, it says once, few, many or a class for expanded clones.

v_gene	d_gene	abundance	j_gene	CDR3aa	CDR3nt
TRBV6-2/TRBV6-3	-	many	TRBJ2-1	CASSPNYNEQFF	TGTGCCAGCAGCCCCAACTACAATGAGCAGTTCTTC
TRBV7-9	TRBD1	-	TRBJ1-1	CASSHKTGSMNTEAFF	TGTGCCAGCAGCCATAAGACAGGGAGCATGAACACTGAAGCTTTCTTT
TRBV7-9	-	few	TRBJ2-5	CASSYLGGSQETQYF	TGTGCCAGCAGCTACCTAGGGGGATCACAAGAGACCCAGTACTTC
TRBV5-1	-	-	TRBJ2-3	CASSLEWTDTQYF	TGCGCCAGCAGCTTGGAGTGGACAGATACGCAGTATTTT
TRBV7-9	-	few	TRBJ2-1	CASSPRMDEQFF	TGTGCCAGCAGCCCCCGGATGGATGAGCAGTTCTTC
TRBV20-1	TRBD1	-	TRBJ2-1	CSAQGQVLQRYNEQFF	TGCAGTGCTCAGGGACAGGTCCTCCAAAGGTACAATGAGCAGTTCTTC
TRBV27	-	-	TRBJ1-1	CANSKENTEAFF	TGCGCCAACAGTAAAGAGAACACTGAAGCTTTCTTT
TRBV12-3/TRBV12-4	-	many	TRBJ2-7	CASSLGDPLVYEQYF	TGTGCCAGCAGTTTGGGGGATCCCCTCGTCTACGAGCAGTACTTC
TRBV14	-	few	TRBJ2-7	CASSYRDSRGHEQYF	TGTGCCAGCAGCTACCGGGACTCCCGAGGCCACGAGCAGTACTTC
TRBV2	TRBD2	few	TRBJ2-5	CASSEAALAEKYQETQYF	TGTGCCAGCAGTGAAGCGGCACTAGCGGAGAAGTACCAAGAGACCCAGTACTTC
TRBV6-5	TRBD2	few	TRBJ2-7	CASSYSNRAGGEQYF	TGTGCCAGCAGTTACTCGAACAGGGCGGGAGGGGAGCAGTACTTC
TRBV7-9	-	-	TRBJ2-1	CASSSRDFTPYNEQFF	TGTGCCAGCAGCTCACGAGACTTCACCCCCTACAATGAGCAGTTCTTC
TRBV6-6	TRBD2	-	TRBJ2-3	CASSYVPLAEETDTQYF	TGTGCCAGCAGCTACGTGCCACTAGCGGAAGAAACAGATACGCAGTATTTT
TRBV7-6	-	many	TRBJ2-2	CASSVGANTGELFF	TGTGCCAGCAGCGTGGGAGCGAACACCGGGGAGCTGTTTTTT
TRBV7-9	-	few	TRBJ2-1	CASSLAFFQGSYNEQFF	TGTGCCAGCAGCTTAGCGTTCTTTCAGGGCTCCTACAATGAGCAGTTCTTC
TRBV7-9	-	-	TRBJ2-5	CASSFSTSLSQETQYF	TGTGCCAGCAGCTTTAGTACTAGCCTGTCTCAAGAGACCCAGTACTTC
TRBV6-1	TRBD1	-	TRBJ1-2	CASSPPGGIYGYTF	TGTGCCAGCAGTCCCCCAGGGGGGATCTATGGCTACACCTTC
TRBV6-5	TRBD1	-	TRBJ1-1	CASSYSRTGYHEAFF	TGTGCCAGCAGTTACTCGAGGACAGGGTATCATGAAGCTTTCTTT
TRBV7-6	-	many	TRBJ2-5	CASSLLPGRKETQYF	TGTGCCAGCAGCCTCCTCCCCGGGCGCAAAGAGACCCAGTACTTC
TRBV20-1	-	-	TRBJ2-1	CSARDRYLPYNEQFF	TGCAGTGCTAGAGATAGGTACCTACCCTACAATGAGCAGTTCTTC
TRBV12-3/TRBV12-4	-	-	TRBJ2-1	CASSSTGQDEQFF	TGTGCCAGCAGTTCAACAGGGCAGGATGAGCAGTTCTTC
TRBV28	-	many	TRBJ2-3	CASSLDVLSTDTQYF	TGTGCCAGCAGTTTAGACGTTTTGAGCACAGATACGCAGTATTTT